This T cell receptor beta chain originates from a study of T cell responses to AZD1222 COVID-19 vaccine. The V gene's germline CDR1 is LGHNA and CDR2 YNFKEQ. V lost 0 bases, J lost 3 bases, and 12 bases lay in between. CDR3 length: 15 residues. Data came from immunoSEQ multiplex PCR; TCRdb stores just in-frame clones and leaves some out. Of 130,000 to 150,000 clones detected, more than 70% appear once; the ten largest clones hold roughly 16%. This clone was detected only once. The sample in question was peripheral blood, obtained on day 0 of AZD1222 vaccination. The chain is built from TRBV4-2 and TRBJ2-7; possibly TRBD2 for D (6 bases). The sequence derives from an adult in good health. The DNA of the CDR3 is TGTGCCAGCAGCCAAGATACGGCGGGGTACTACGAGCAGTACTTC. It encodes CASSQDTAGYYEQYF.